These T cell receptor beta chains were read from a single sample in a study of neoadjuvant anti-PD-1 for oral cavity cancer. Assay used: immunoSEQ multiplex PCR; TCRdb lists only in-frame clones, some missing. The sample includes about 81,000 clones, about 84% seen only once; the top ten take 2.5% to 3.5%. The sequenced sample was PBMCs, obtained before nivolumab (anti-PD-1) treatment. These receptors came from a person between 40 and 80 years old with oral cavity squamous cell carcinoma. Both conserved end residues are part of each CDR3. Each record gives: CDR3 DNA, CDR3 protein, V gene, D gene, clone size, J gene. D genes are given only for firm matches. Size values are once, few and many counts, or a class for expanded clones, and some rows have none.

cdr3_nt: TGTGCCTGGAGTGGGGGACAGGGGGCTACGCAGTTCTTC
cdr3_aa: CAWSGGQGATQFF
v_call: TRBV30
d_call: TRBD1
clone_size: -
j_call: TRBJ2-1

cdr3_nt: TGTGCCAGCAGCTTCGGCGGTGGGCAAGTAAACACTGAAGCTTTCTTT
cdr3_aa: CASSFGGGQVNTEAFF
v_call: TRBV5-5
d_call: -
clone_size: -
j_call: TRBJ1-1

cdr3_nt: TGTGCCAGTAGCCCGGGGGGGGAGAACCTAAATTTGCATTTT
cdr3_aa: CASSPGGENLNLHF
v_call: TRBV19
d_call: -
clone_size: -
j_call: TRBJ1-5

cdr3_nt: TGTGCCAGCAGTTTTGGATGGGATACGCAGTATTTT
cdr3_aa: CASSFGWDTQYF
v_call: TRBV28
d_call: -
clone_size: -
j_call: TRBJ2-3

cdr3_nt: TGTGCCAGCACCGGACGGGATAGCAATCAGCCCCAGCATTTT
cdr3_aa: CASTGRDSNQPQHF
v_call: TRBV25-1
d_call: -
clone_size: -
j_call: TRBJ1-5

cdr3_nt: TGTGCCAGCAGCGCGGGACTTTACACCGGGGAGCTGTTTTTT
cdr3_aa: CASSAGLYTGELFF
v_call: TRBV9
d_call: -
clone_size: -
j_call: TRBJ2-2

cdr3_nt: TGTGCCAGCAGCGTGGAGGGCAGCGCAAACACCGGGGAGCTGTTTTTT
cdr3_aa: CASSVEGSANTGELFF
v_call: TRBV9
d_call: -
clone_size: -
j_call: TRBJ2-2

cdr3_nt: TGCGCCAGCAGCCTTGACAGGGTCACAGATACGCAGTATTTT
cdr3_aa: CASSLDRVTDTQYF
v_call: TRBV5-1
d_call: TRBD1
clone_size: -
j_call: TRBJ2-3

cdr3_nt: TGCGCCAGCAGCCCGGGGGGGCTAGCGATAAGCACAGATACGCAGTATTTT
cdr3_aa: CASSPGGLAISTDTQYF
v_call: TRBV5-1
d_call: TRBD2
clone_size: -
j_call: TRBJ2-3

cdr3_nt: TGTGCCAGCAGCTCCAGTGTCGGCTACAATGAGCAGTTCTTC
cdr3_aa: CASSSSVGYNEQFF
v_call: TRBV7-3
d_call: -
clone_size: -
j_call: TRBJ2-1

cdr3_nt: TGTGCTAGCAGCTTAACCACGAACACCGGGGAGCTGTTTTTT
cdr3_aa: CASSLTTNTGELFF
v_call: TRBV7-7
d_call: -
clone_size: -
j_call: TRBJ2-2

cdr3_nt: TGTGCCTGGAGTGTCTGGACAGGGTCCCAAGAGACCCAGTACTTC
cdr3_aa: CAWSVWTGSQETQYF
v_call: TRBV30
d_call: TRBD1
clone_size: -
j_call: TRBJ2-5

cdr3_nt: TGTGCCAGCAGCGTTAGTCAAGCGGGACTAGATACGCAGTATTTT
cdr3_aa: CASSVSQAGLDTQYF
v_call: TRBV9
d_call: TRBD2
clone_size: -
j_call: TRBJ2-3

cdr3_nt: TGTGCCAGCAGCTCGCAATCCGGGACAGGGAACGTGCAGTTCTTC
cdr3_aa: CASSSQSGTGNVQFF
v_call: TRBV11-2
d_call: TRBD1
clone_size: -
j_call: TRBJ2-1

cdr3_nt: TGTGCCTGGAGTAAACAGGGCTTCTCCTACGAGCAGTACTTC
cdr3_aa: CAWSKQGFSYEQYF
v_call: TRBV30
d_call: -
clone_size: -
j_call: TRBJ2-7

cdr3_nt: TGTGCCAGCAGGGGACTGACCGGGGAGCTGTTTTTT
cdr3_aa: CASRGLTGELFF
v_call: TRBV6-1
d_call: -
clone_size: -
j_call: TRBJ2-2

cdr3_nt: TGTGCCAGCAGGTACCTAGCGGGAGTCAACGAGCAGTACTTC
cdr3_aa: CASRYLAGVNEQYF
v_call: TRBV6-5
d_call: TRBD2
clone_size: -
j_call: TRBJ2-7

cdr3_nt: TGTGCCAGCAGTGGGAAACTAGCGGGAGAGAGCACAGATACGCAGTATTTT
cdr3_aa: CASSGKLAGESTDTQYF
v_call: TRBV25-1
d_call: TRBD2
clone_size: once
j_call: TRBJ2-3

cdr3_nt: TGTGCCAGCAGTGCGGCAGGGACAGCCGGCTACGAGCAGTACTTC
cdr3_aa: CASSAAGTAGYEQYF
v_call: TRBV25-1
d_call: TRBD1
clone_size: -
j_call: TRBJ2-7

cdr3_nt: TGTGCCTGGAAGGGTAGCGGCGAGACCCAGTACTTC
cdr3_aa: CAWKGSGETQYF
v_call: TRBV30
d_call: -
clone_size: -
j_call: TRBJ2-5

cdr3_nt: TGTGCCAGCAGTGAAACGCTTTACTATGGCTACACCTTC
cdr3_aa: CASSETLYYGYTF
v_call: TRBV6-1
d_call: -
clone_size: -
j_call: TRBJ1-2

cdr3_nt: TGTGCCAGCAGCTTGCGGGGGAGCGGGGAGCTGTTTTTT
cdr3_aa: CASSLRGSGELFF
v_call: TRBV11-3
d_call: TRBD2
clone_size: -
j_call: TRBJ2-2

cdr3_nt: TGTGCCAGCAGTGAAAGGCTTGCGGCCGCCCGGTATGGCTACACCTTC
cdr3_aa: CASSERLAAARYGYTF
v_call: TRBV2
d_call: -
clone_size: medium-sized
j_call: TRBJ1-2

cdr3_nt: TGCGCCAGCAGCTTGTCCGGGGGGATACACGAGCAGTACTTC
cdr3_aa: CASSLSGGIHEQYF
v_call: TRBV5-1
d_call: TRBD2
clone_size: once
j_call: TRBJ2-7

cdr3_nt: TGCGCCGGAGCACCGGGACTAGCGGGAAAAGCCCAGTACTTC
cdr3_aa: CAGAPGLAGKAQYF
v_call: TRBV10-1
d_call: TRBD2
clone_size: -
j_call: TRBJ2-5

cdr3_nt: TGCGCCAGCAGTTGGGACCGCCCAAATGAGCAGTTCTTC
cdr3_aa: CASSWDRPNEQFF
v_call: TRBV5-1
d_call: -
clone_size: -
j_call: TRBJ2-1

cdr3_nt: TGCGCCAGCAGCTTTCGGGTTCCCGGGGAGCTGTTTTTT
cdr3_aa: CASSFRVPGELFF
v_call: TRBV5-1
d_call: -
clone_size: -
j_call: TRBJ2-2

cdr3_nt: TGTGCCTGGGGGGAGACGCCGAACACTGAAGCTTTCTTT
cdr3_aa: CAWGETPNTEAFF
v_call: TRBV30
d_call: -
clone_size: -
j_call: TRBJ1-1

cdr3_nt: TGCAGCTTCCTAGGACTAGCAACAGATACGCAGTATTTT
cdr3_aa: CSFLGLATDTQYF
v_call: TRBV29-1
d_call: TRBD2
clone_size: -
j_call: TRBJ2-3